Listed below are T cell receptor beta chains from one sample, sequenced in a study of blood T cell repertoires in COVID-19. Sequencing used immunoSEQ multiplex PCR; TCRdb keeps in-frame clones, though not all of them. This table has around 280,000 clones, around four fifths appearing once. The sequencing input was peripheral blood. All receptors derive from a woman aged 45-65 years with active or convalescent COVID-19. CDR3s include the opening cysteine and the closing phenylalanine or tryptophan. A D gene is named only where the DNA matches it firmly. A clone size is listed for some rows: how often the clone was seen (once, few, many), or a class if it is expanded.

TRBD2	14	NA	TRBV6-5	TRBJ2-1	TGTGCCAGCAGAAGACTAGCGGGAGGAGACGAGCAGTTCTTC	CASRRLAGGDEQFF
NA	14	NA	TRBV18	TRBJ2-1	TGTGCCAGCTCCCCGACTAGCTCCTACAATGAGCAGTTCTTC	CASSPTSSYNEQFF
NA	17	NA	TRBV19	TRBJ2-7	TGTGCCAGTAGTATCCCCCCAGGGCCGGGAGACTCCTACGAGCAGTACTTC	CASSIPPGPGDSYEQYF
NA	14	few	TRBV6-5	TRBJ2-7	TGTGCCAGCAGTCTGGGGCGTTCTTCCTACGAGCAGTACTTC	CASSLGRSSYEQYF
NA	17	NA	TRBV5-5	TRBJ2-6	TGTGCCAGCAGCTCCCTAAGAGGGACAACTGGGGCCAACGTCCTGACTTTC	CASSSLRGTTGANVLTF
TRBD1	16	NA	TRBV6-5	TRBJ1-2	TGTGCCAGCAGTTACTCGACAGGGGCAAATAACTATGGCTACACCTTC	CASSYSTGANNYGYTF
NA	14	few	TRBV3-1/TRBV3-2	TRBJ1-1	TGTGCCAGCAGCCTTACAGCGGGGATCCCTGAAGCTTTCTTT	CASSLTAGIPEAFF
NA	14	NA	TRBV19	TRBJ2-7	TGTGCCAGTAGTATCAGCCAGCGCCACTACGAGCAGTACTTC	CASSISQRHYEQYF
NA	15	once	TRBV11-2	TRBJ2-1	TGTGCCAGCAGCTTAGGACGGGGGACTGACAATGAGCAGTTCTTC	CASSLGRGTDNEQFF
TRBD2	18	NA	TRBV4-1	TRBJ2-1	TGCGCCAGCAGCCAAGGGTGGGGCGGGGGTCCTCTGGGGGATGAGCAGTTCTTC	CASSQGWGGGPLGDEQFF
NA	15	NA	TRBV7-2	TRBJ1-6	TGTGCCAGCAGCTTGAGTACGGCCCCGGGAGGGACCCTCCACTTT	CASSLSTAPGGTLHF
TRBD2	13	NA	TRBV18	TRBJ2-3	TGTGCCAGCCCCGGACTAGGAGGAGATACGCAGTATTTT	CASPGLGGDTQYF
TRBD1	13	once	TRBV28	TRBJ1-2	TGTGCCAGCAGTTTGGTGGACAGGGGGGCCAACACCTTC	CASSLVDRGANTF
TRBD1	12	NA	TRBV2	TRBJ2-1	TGTGCCAGCGGGGGACAGAACAATGAGCAGTTCTTC	CASGGQNNEQFF
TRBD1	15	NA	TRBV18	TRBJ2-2	TGTGCCAGCTCACCAGGGACAGGGGTCGCCGGGGAGCTGTTTTTT	CASSPGTGVAGELFF
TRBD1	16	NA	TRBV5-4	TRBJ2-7	TGTGCCAGCAGCAGAGCCGGGACAGGGGGCTCCCACGAGCAGTACTTC	CASSRAGTGGSHEQYF
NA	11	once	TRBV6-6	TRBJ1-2	TGTGCCACAGAGCGGGGGTATGGCTACACCTTC	CATERGYGYTF
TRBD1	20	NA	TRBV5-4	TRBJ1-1	TGTGCCAGCAGCTTGGAAGGGACAGGGCGCGTCGAACATCCGAACACTGAAGCTTTCTTT	CASSLEGTGRVEHPNTEAFF
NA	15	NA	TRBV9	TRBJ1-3	TGTGCCAGCAGCGTCCGTGAGTTCTCTGGAAACACCATATATTTT	CASSVREFSGNTIYF